A single sample is the source of the 27 T cell receptor beta chains below, sequenced in a study of CD8 T cells in Susac syndrome. RNA totalling about 0.5 to 1 ug underwent reverse transcription with random hexamers. TCRdb recomputed calls from the immunoSEQ multiplex PCR reads with MiXCR, one row per CDR3 protein. The top ten hold under 0.12% of the sample, which has around 200,000 distinct CDR3 sequences, 85% to 95% seen once. The specimen sequenced was CD4+ T cells from PBMCs. The receptors derive from a human donor in good health.

This sequence joins TRBV7-9 and TRBJ1-1, with unresolved D. Germline lookup yields CDR1 SEHNR and CDR2 FQNEAQ (reference sequence). Trimming removed 2 bases from V and 1 base from J, with 8 bases in between. This CDR3 has 14 residues. The CDR3 DNA sequence: TGTGCCAGCAGCTTATGGCCCGGGAACACTGAAGCTTTCTTT. Translating gives CASSLWPGNTEAFF.

This chain uses TRBV29-1 with TRBJ1-2; no definite D call. The CDR3 runs 13 residues. Germline lookup yields CDR1 SQVTM and CDR2 ANQGSEA. The germline V and J ends were trimmed by 2 bases and 8 bases, with 15 bases remaining between them. As DNA, the CDR3 is TGCAGCGTTGAACCCCACTTAGACATCGGCTACACCTTC. Protein product: CSVEPHLDIGYTF.

The V gene is TRBV7-2, the J gene TRBJ2-4, with a weak D call TRBD2 (5 bases). Per germline, CDR1 SGHTA and CDR2 FQGNSA. The length of the CDR3 is 12 residues. Trimming cost V 6 bases and J 9 bases, with 12 bases left between them. CDR3 in amino acids: CASRPSGGIQYF. For the CDR3, the DNA is TGTGCCAGCAGGCCATCAGGAGGCATTCAGTACTTC.

V usage is TRBV9 and J usage is TRBJ2-1; no definite D call. Trimming removed 7 bases from V and 6 bases from J, with 14 bases in between. This CDR3 has 13 amino acids. The germline CDR1 and CDR2 sequences are SGDLS and YYNGEE. This CDR3 is CASGPPGGNEQFF. The CDR3 nucleotides are TGTGCCAGCGGCCCCCCCGGCGGCAATGAGCAGTTCTTC. The full variable domain, its missing parts supplied by reference TRBV9 and TRBJ2-1, is DSGVTQTPKHLITATGQRVTLRCSPRSGDLSVYWYQQSLDQGLQFLIQYYNGEERAKGNILERFSAQQFPDLHSELNLSSLELGDSALYFCASGPPGGNEQFFGPGTRLTVL.

The chain employs TRBV7-2 and TRBJ2-1, with 13 bases aligning to TRBD2. The germline CDR1 and CDR2 sequences are SGHTA and FQGNSA. This CDR3 spans 18 amino acids. Trimming cost V 2 bases and J 7 bases; bases outside gene matches: 11. In DNA form, the CDR3 reads TGTGCCAGCAGCTTACGTCTGGGGACTAGCGGGATCTGGAATGAGCAGTTCTTC. Translated: CASSLRLGTSGIWNEQFF.

The V gene is TRBV12-3 or TRBV12-4, the J gene TRBJ2-2; 8 bases are a match to TRBD2. Trimming at V came to 4 bases and at J to 6 bases, leaving 10 bases not matched to a gene. The CDR3 is 16 amino acids. The DNA for the CDR3 is TGTGCCAGCAGTTCCCGACTAGCGAGTGTAGCCGGGGAGCTGTTTTTT. This translates into CASSSRLASVAGELFF.

The table lists this clonotype with a few counts. The DNA for the CDR3 is TGTGCCAGCTCACCGGAGGCGAATCAGCCCCAGCATTTT. This translates into CASSPEANQPQHF. V usage is TRBV18 and J usage is TRBJ1-5; no reliable D call. The CDR3 length is 13 residues. Germline V gene data show CDR1 as KGHSH and CDR2 as LQKENI. Trimming removed 3 bases from V and 4 bases from J, with 7 bases in between.

J is TRBJ2-7 and V is TRBV9; 10 bases are shared with TRBD2. Trimming took 0 bases from V and 4 from J; bases not matched to a gene: 4. This CDR3 contains 15 residues. Germline assignment: CDR1 SGDLS and CDR2 YYNGEE. The CDR3 DNA is TGTGCCAGCAGCGTAGGGCCTAGCGGGGGTTACGAGCAGTACTTC. Amino acids: CASSVGPSGGYEQYF.

The chain joins TRBV15 to TRBJ2-7, with D possibly being TRBD2 (5 bases). The CDR3 runs 14 residues. Germline V lookup: CDR1 LNHNV, CDR2 YYDKDF (reference sequence). The ends were cut back, 8 bases at V and 5 bases at J, with 19 bases in the middle. CDR3 amino acids: CATGSFGGPNEQYF. In DNA, the CDR3 is TGTGCCACCGGGAGCTTCGGCGGGCCCAACGAGCAGTACTTC.

This clonotype came up once. This chain links TRBV25-1 with TRBJ1-5, with D possibly matching TRBD1 (6 bases). V was clipped by 0 bases and J by 7 bases, with 16 bases between them. Germline V CDR1 and CDR2: MGHDK, SYGVNS. The CDR3 runs to 16 residues. The CDR3 protein is CASSEYNGGHGQPQHF. As DNA, the CDR3 is TGTGCCAGCAGTGAATATAACGGGGGCCACGGGCAGCCCCAGCATTTT.

The chain is built from TRBV9 and TRBJ2-2; 9 bases are a match to TRBD1. In germline, CDR1 is SGDLS, CDR2 YYNGEE. V gave up 2 bases and J gave up 4 bases; unmatched junction bases: 6. This CDR3 has 16 amino acids. The DNA of the CDR3 is TGTGCCAGCAGCGTGTTTACAGGGGGCAGCACCGGGGAGCTGTTTTTT. It encodes CASSVFTGGSTGELFF.

This clonotype has just one count. The chain links TRBV6-2 or TRBV6-3 to TRBJ2-7; 12 nucleotides agree with TRBD2. Losses at the gene ends were 6 bases for V and 6 bases for J; bases not matched to a gene: 12. CDR3 length: 16 residues. The germline CDR1 and CDR2 sequences are MNHEY and SVGEGT. CDR3: CASSNGRLAGVGEQYV. As DNA, the CDR3 is TGTGCCAGCAGCAACGGGCGACTAGCGGGAGTCGGCGAGCAGTACGTC.

This clonotype was found once. CDR3 nucleotides: TGTGCCAGCAGTTACGGACCGAGTAGCAATCAGCCCCAGCATTTT. Protein product: CASSYGPSSNQPQHF. This rearrangement joins TRBV12-3 or TRBV12-4 to TRBJ1-5; D unclear. The CDR3 sequence is 15 residues long. Trimming pared 4 bases from V and 0 bases from J, leaving 10 bases between.

This sequence joins TRBV30 and TRBJ2-7, with D possibly TRBD1 on 5 matching bases. Germline V CDR1 and CDR2: GTSNPN, SVGIG (reference sequence). V was shortened by 0 bases and J by 4 bases, with 10 bases between the two germline ends. The CDR3 is made up of 13 amino acids. The CDR3 DNA is TGTGCCTGGAGTGTGGGTAGGGGTTACGAGCAGTACGTC. Translated, it gives CAWSVGRGYEQYV.

This clonotype appeared once. The chain has TRBV3-1 and TRBJ1-2; D is ambiguous. The CDR3 covers 11 residues. Germline CDR1 LGHDT, CDR2 YNNKEL (reference sequence). Trimming removed 8 bases at V and 5 bases at J, with 9 bases between. Here the CDR3 DNA reads TGTGCCAGCGTGGGCCCATATGGCTACACCTTC. It codes for CASVGPYGYTF.

This clonotype showed up just once. The rearrangement joins TRBV30 to TRBJ2-1, with 9 bases identical to TRBD1. There are 15 residues in the CDR3. The germline V gene encodes CDR1 GTSNPN and CDR2 SVGIG (reference sequence). V shed 3 bases and J 2 bases; nucleotides not matched to a gene: 5. Written as DNA, the CDR3 is TGTGCCTGGAGGGGACAGGGAGGGACCTACAATGAGCAGTTCTTC. Amino acid sequence: CAWRGQGGTYNEQFF.

The chain uses TRBV3-1 and TRBJ1-2, with D maybe TRBD1 (5 bases). The V end was cut by 1 base, the J end by 5 bases, with 11 bases between. The CDR3 covers 14 residues. Germline lookup yields CDR1 LGHDT and CDR2 YNNKEL (reference sequence). The CDR3 bases are TGTGCCAGCAGCCAAGCGGAAGGGGCATATGGCTACACCTTC. It encodes CASSQAEGAYGYTF. The complete variable domain, with remaining parts taken from reference TRBV3-1 and TRBJ1-2, reads DTAVSQTPKYLVTQMGNDKSIKCEQNLGHDTMYWYKQDSKKFLKIMFSYNNKELIINETVPNRFSPKSPDKAHLNLHINSLELGDSAVYFCASSQAEGAYGYTFGSGTRLTVV.

This sequence joins TRBV3-1 and TRBJ2-5, with D possibly being TRBD1 (6 bases). V lost 2 bases and J 2 bases, leaving 9 bases between the germline ends. The CDR3 loop spans 14 amino acids. Germline V gives CDR1 LGHDT, CDR2 YNNKEL (reference sequence). The CDR3, as DNA: TGTGCCAGCAGCCAAACAGGGTCTCAAGAGACCCAGTACTTC. Translated: CASSQTGSQETQYF.

The chain links TRBV3-1 to TRBJ2-7; TRBD2 matches at 8 bases. The J segment lost 2 bases and the V segment lost 1 base, leaving 1 base of the junction unmatched. Germline V gene sequence: CDR1 LGHDT, CDR2 YNNKEL (reference sequence). The CDR3 is made up of 14 amino acids. This chain's CDR3 is CASSQGGLAYEQYF. CDR3 nucleotide sequence: TGTGCCAGCAGCCAAGGGGGACTAGCCTACGAGCAGTACTTC.

V gene TRBV4-1 combines with J gene TRBJ2-5; D is undetermined. The CDR3 runs to 15 residues. The V gene lost 2 bases and the J gene lost 3 bases, with 13 bases spanning the gap. Looked up from germline, CDR1 is MGHRA and CDR2 is YSYEKL. CDR3 bases: TGCGCCAGCAGCCAAAATCGAAACGCGGAAGAGACCCAGTACTTC. Its protein is CASSQNRNAEETQYF.

The genes are TRBV7-9 and TRBJ2-4, with unresolved D. CDR3 length equals 15 residues. CDR1 is SEHNR and CDR2 is FQNEAQ in the germline V gene (reference sequence). The germline V and J ends were trimmed by 5 bases and 1 base, with 12 bases remaining between them. The DNA of the CDR3 is TGTGCCAGCAGCCACGTAACGGGTGCCAAAAACATTCAGTACTTC. Encoded protein: CASSHVTGAKNIQYF.

The rearrangement joins TRBV11-2 to TRBJ1-3; D ambiguous. Trimming stripped 4 bases from V and 0 bases from J, with 10 bases between. The CDR3 spans 15 residues. The germline CDR1 and CDR2 sequences are SGHAT and FQNNGV. The CDR3 here is CASSSLRVSGNTIYF. The CDR3 nucleotides read TGTGCCAGCAGCTCATTAAGGGTCTCTGGAAACACCATATATTTT.

This clonotype was observed once. The rearrangement joins TRBV7-3 to TRBJ2-2; 9 bases line up with TRBD1. After removal of 5 bases from V and 4 bases from J, the junction contained 11 bases not matched to a gene. The CDR3 extends over 17 amino acids. From germline, CDR1 is SGHTA and CDR2 FQGTGA. DNA for the CDR3: TGTGCCAGCAGCCCCCAATTTGGACAGGGGTCCACCGGGGAGCTGTTTTTT. Its protein is CASSPQFGQGSTGELFF.

The V call is TRBV20-1, the J call TRBJ1-1, with 7 bases matching TRBD1. The trim removed 6 bases at V and 7 bases at J, leaving 14 bases unmatched. The V gene's germline CDR1 is DFQATT and CDR2 SNEGSKA (reference sequence). This CDR3 is 14 amino acids long. The CDR3 coding sequence is TGCAGTGCCCCAGCCGACAGGGCGGGGGGTGAAGCTTTCTTT. It translates to CSAPADRAGGEAFF.

The V call is TRBV30, the J call TRBJ1-2; TRBD1 is a possible D gene (5 bases). The length of the CDR3 is 15 residues. The germline CDR1 and CDR2 sequences are GTSNPN and SVGIG (reference sequence). V shed 5 bases and J shed 7 bases, with 23 bases lying between them. CDR3 nucleotides: TGTGCCTGGCCTATCGCCCAGGGTAAAGGGAGTGGCTACACCTTC. Translating gives CAWPIAQGKGSGYTF.

The chain recombines TRBV9 with TRBJ2-5; TRBD1 matches at 7 bases. With 3 bases clipped from V and 2 bases from J, the junction kept 10 bases outside the gene matches. CDR3 length equals 16 residues. CDR1 and CDR2 from the germline V gene are SGDLS and YYNGEE. For the CDR3, the DNA is TGTGCCAGCAGCGGTGAGATGGGACAGATTCAAGAGACCCAGTACTTC. Amino acid sequence: CASSGEMGQIQETQYF.

The rearrangement links TRBV3-1 to TRBJ2-3; D remains ambiguous. Germline loops: CDR1 LGHDT, CDR2 YNNKEL (reference sequence). Trimming removed 0 bases from V and 6 bases from J, with 7 bases in between. This CDR3 region has 13 residues. The CDR3 DNA follows: TGTGCCAGCAGCCAAGAGTATTCGGATACGCAGTATTTT. This codes for CASSQEYSDTQYF.